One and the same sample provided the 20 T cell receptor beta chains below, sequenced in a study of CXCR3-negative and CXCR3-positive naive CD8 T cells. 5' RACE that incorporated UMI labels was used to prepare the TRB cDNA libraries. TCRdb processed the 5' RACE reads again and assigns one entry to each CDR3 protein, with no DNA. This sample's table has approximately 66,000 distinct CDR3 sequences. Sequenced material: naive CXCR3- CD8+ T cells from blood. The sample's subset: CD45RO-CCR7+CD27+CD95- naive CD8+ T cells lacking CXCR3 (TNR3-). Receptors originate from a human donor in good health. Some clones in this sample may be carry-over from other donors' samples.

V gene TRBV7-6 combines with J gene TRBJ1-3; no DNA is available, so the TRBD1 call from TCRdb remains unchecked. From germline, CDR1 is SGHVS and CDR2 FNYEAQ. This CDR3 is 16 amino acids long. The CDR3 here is CASREGTGALGNTIYF.

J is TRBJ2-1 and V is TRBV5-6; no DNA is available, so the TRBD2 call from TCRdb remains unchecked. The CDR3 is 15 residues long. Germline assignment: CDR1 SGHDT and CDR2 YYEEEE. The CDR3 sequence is CASSLALAGGVEQFF.

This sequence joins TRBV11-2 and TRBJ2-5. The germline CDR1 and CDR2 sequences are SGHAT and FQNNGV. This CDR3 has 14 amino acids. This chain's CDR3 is CASSLALTQETQYF.

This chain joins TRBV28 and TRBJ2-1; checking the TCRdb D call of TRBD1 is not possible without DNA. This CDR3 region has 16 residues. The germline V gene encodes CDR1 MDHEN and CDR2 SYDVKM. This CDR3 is CASSPSPGQGINEQFF. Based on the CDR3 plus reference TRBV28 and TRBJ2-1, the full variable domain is DVKVTQSSRYLVKRTGEKVFLECVQDMDHENMFWYRQDPGLGLRLIYFSYDVKMKEKGDIPEGYSVSREKKERFSLILESASTNQTSMYLCASSPSPGQGINEQFFGPGTRLTVL.

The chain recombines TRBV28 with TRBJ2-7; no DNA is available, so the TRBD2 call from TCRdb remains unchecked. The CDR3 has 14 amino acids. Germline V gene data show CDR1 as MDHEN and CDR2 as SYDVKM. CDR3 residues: CASSTLAGDSEQYF.

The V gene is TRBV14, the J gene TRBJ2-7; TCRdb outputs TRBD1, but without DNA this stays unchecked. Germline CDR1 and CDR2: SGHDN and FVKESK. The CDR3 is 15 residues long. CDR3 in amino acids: CASRLGTGDPYEQYF.

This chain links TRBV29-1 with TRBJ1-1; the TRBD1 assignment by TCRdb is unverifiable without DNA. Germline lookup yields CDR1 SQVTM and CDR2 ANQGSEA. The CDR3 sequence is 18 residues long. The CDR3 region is CSVEDSTGVGYRDTEAFF.

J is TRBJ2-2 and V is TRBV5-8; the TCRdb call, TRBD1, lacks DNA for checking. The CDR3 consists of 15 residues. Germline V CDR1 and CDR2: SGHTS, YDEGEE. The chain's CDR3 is CASSLGTGSPGELFF.

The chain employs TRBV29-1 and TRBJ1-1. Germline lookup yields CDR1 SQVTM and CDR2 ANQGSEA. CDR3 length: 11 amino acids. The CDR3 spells CSVETNTEAFF.

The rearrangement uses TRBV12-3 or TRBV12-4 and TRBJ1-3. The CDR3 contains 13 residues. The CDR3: CASSLGSGNTIYF.

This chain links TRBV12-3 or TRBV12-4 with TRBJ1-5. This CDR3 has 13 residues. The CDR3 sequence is CASRGPSNQPQHF.

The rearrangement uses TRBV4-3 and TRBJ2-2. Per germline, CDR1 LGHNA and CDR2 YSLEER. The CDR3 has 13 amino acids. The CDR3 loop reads CASSQDTSGELFF.

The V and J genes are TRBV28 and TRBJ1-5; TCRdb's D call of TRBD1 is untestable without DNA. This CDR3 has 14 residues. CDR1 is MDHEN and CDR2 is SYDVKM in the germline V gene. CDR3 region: CASKATGSNQPQHF.

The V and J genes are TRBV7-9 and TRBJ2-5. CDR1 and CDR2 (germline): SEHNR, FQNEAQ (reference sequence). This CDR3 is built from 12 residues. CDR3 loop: CASRRTDGTQYF.

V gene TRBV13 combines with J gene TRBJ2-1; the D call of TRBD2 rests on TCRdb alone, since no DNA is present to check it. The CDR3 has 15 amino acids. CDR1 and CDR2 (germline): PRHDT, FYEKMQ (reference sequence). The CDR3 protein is CASSQGLATYNEQFF.

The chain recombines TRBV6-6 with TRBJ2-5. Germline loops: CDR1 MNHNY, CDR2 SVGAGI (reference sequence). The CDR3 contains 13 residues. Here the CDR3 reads CASSYNSQETQYF.

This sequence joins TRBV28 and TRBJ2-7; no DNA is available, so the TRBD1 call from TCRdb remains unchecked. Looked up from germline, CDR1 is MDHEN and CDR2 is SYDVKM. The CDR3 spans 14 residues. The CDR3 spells CASSPWDRSYEQYF.

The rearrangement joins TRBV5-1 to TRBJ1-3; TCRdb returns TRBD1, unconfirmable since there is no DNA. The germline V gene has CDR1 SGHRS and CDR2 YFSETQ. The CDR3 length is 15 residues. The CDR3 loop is CASSQRDRGEYTIYF. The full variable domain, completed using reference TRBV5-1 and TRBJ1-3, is KAGVTQTPRYLIKTRGQQVTLSCSPISGHRSVSWYQQTPGQGLQFLFEYFSETQRNKGNFPGRFSGRQFSNSRSEMNVSTLELGDSALYLCASSQRDRGEYTIYFGEGSWLTVV.

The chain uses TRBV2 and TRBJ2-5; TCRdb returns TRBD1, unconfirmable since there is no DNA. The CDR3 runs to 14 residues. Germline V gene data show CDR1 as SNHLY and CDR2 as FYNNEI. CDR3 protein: CASMGAAVQETQYF.

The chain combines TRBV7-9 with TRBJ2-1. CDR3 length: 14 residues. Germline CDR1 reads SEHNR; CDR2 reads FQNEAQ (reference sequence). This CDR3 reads CASSDTMEYNEQFF.